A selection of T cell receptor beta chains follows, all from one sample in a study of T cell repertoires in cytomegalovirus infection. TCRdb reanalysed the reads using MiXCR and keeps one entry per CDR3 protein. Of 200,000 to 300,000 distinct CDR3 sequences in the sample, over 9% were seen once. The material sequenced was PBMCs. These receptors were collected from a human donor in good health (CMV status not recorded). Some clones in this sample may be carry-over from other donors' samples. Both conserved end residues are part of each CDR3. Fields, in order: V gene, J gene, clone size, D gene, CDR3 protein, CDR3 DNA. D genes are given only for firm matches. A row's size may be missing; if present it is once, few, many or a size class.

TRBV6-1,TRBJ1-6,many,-,CASRQGLRSPLHF,TGTGCCAGCAGGCAGGGGTTAAGGTCACCCCTCCACTTT
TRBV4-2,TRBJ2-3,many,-,CASSQEARPRVDTQYF,TGTGCCAGCAGCCAGGAGGCGAGGCCCCGAGTGGATACGCAGTATTTT
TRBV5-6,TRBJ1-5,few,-,CASSLGQLSPQPQHF,TGTGCCAGCAGCTTGGGACAGCTTTCCCCCCAGCCCCAGCATTTT
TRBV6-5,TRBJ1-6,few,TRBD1,CASSYSIGTGGSPLHF,TGTGCCAGCAGTTACTCGATCGGGACAGGGGGTTCACCCCTCCACTTT
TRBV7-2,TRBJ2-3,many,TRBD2,CASSPRGSGNPTDTQYF,TGTGCCAGCAGCCCCCGGGGTAGCGGGAACCCAACAGATACGCAGTATTTT
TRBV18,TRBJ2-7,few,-,CASSPREKLEQYF,TGTGCCAGCTCACCACGTGAAAAGCTCGAGCAGTACTTC
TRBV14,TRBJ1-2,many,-,CASSHLRGGYTF,TGTGCCAGCAGCCATCTCAGGGGTGGCTACACCTTC
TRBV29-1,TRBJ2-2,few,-,CSVGWQGGTGELFF,TGCAGCGTTGGATGGCAGGGGGGAACCGGGGAGCTGTTTTTT
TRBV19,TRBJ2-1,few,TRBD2,CASSSHGLAGEGQAEFF,TGTGCCAGTAGTAGTCACGGACTAGCGGGAGAAGGGCAAGCCGAGTTCTTC
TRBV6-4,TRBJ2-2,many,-,CASSAQATNTGELFF,TGTGCCAGCAGTGCACAGGCTACGAACACCGGGGAGCTGTTTTTT
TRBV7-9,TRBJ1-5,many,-,CASSPGDQPQHF,TGTGCCAGCAGCCCCGGGGATCAGCCCCAGCATTTT
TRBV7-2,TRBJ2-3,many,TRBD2,CASSSGLAGANPDTQYF,TGTGCCAGCAGCTCTGGACTAGCAGGAGCAAATCCAGATACGCAGTATTTT
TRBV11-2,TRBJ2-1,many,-,CASSLDSDLQGGEQFF,TGTGCCAGCAGCTTAGATTCCGACTTACAAGGGGGTGAGCAGTTCTTC
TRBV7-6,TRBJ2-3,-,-,CASSPVTIYYTQYF,TGTGCCAGCAGTCCGGTAACTATCTACTATACGCAGTATTTT
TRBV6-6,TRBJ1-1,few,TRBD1,CASRPGTGGGTEAFF,TGTGCCAGCAGGCCCGGAACAGGGGGAGGGACTGAAGCTTTCTTT
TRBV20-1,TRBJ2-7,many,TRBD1,CSAGRETGVYEQYF,TGCAGTGCCGGGAGAGAGACAGGGGTCTACGAGCAGTACTTC
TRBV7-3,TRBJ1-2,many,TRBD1,CASSFPGQGATGYTF,TGTGCCAGCAGCTTTCCGGGACAGGGGGCGACTGGCTACACCTTC
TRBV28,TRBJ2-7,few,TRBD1,CASSAPLSGQSYEQYF,TGTGCCAGCAGTGCTCCTCTTTCGGGACAGTCCTACGAGCAGTACTTC